These 15 T cell receptor beta chains originate from one sample sequenced in a study of blood T cell repertoires in COVID-19 (dated by TCRdb to between 2020 and 2021). Library creation used the immunoSEQ multiplex PCR assay. Imported from immuneACCESS, the table was reduced by TCRdb to in-frame sequences with V and J called. These copies leave out some clones; in studies compared against another copy, an unresolved V gene accounts for under half, and the cause of the remainder is not known. The sample table records 300,000 to 350,000 clones; about 90% of these occur just once. The ten top clones hold more than 1% of the sample. Sequencing used PBMCs or T cells enriched from blood (not recorded which). The receptors were gathered from a woman between 25 and 40 years old who had recovered from COVID-19.

This sequence joins TRBV28 and TRBJ1-6, with D unclear. Deletions cut 3 bases from V and 8 bases from J, with 5 bases between. The CDR3 sequence is 12 residues long. Germline CDR1 MDHEN, CDR2 SYDVKM. CDR3 sequence reads: CASSFGDSPLHF. The CDR3 DNA follows: TGTGCCAGCAGTTTCGGGGATTCACCCCTCCACTTT.

This clone appeared a single time. This chain joins TRBV28 and TRBJ1-2; D is unresolved. Germline-derived CDR1 and CDR2 are MDHEN and SYDVKM. The CDR3 is 14 amino acids. Trimming left V 5 bases short and J 7 bases short, with 17 bases between. The CDR3 coding sequence is TGTGCCAGCAGTCCCTTTTTGAGAAAGAGTGGCTACACCTTC. Encoded protein: CASSPFLRKSGYTF.

The CDR3 DNA reads TGTGCCAGTAGTATAGTTCATAGCAATCAGCCCCAGCATTTT. Its translation is CASSIVHSNQPQHF. V usage is TRBV19 and J usage is TRBJ1-5; D unclear. CDR1 LNHDA and CDR2 SQIVND come from the germline V gene (reference sequence). The CDR3 loop spans 14 amino acids. V lost 1 base and J lost 0, with 4 bases in between.

The chain recombines TRBV28 with TRBJ1-5, with D perhaps matching TRBD1 (6 bases). CDR3 length: 17 amino acids. V lost 6 bases and J lost 3, with 21 bases in between. In germline, CDR1 is MDHEN, CDR2 SYDVKM. CDR3 protein: CASSQATSGGINQPQHF. CDR3 sequence (DNA): TGTGCCAGCAGCCAAGCCACCTCGGGGGGCATCAATCAGCCCCAGCATTTT.

The chain joins TRBV9 to TRBJ1-1; D remains ambiguous. CDR1 and CDR2 from the germline V gene are SGDLS and YYNGEE. V lost 0 bases to trimming and J lost 8 bases, with 11 bases between them. The CDR3 loop spans 13 amino acids. The CDR3 nucleotides are TGTGCCAGCAGCGTAGTTGGCAGGCGCGAAGCTTTCTTT. Translating gives CASSVVGRREAFF.

The genes are TRBV28 and TRBJ2-5, with D uncertain. The germline V gene encodes CDR1 MDHEN and CDR2 SYDVKM. The V gene lost 5 bases and the J gene lost 0 bases, with 13 bases spanning the gap. The CDR3 loop spans 15 amino acids. The CDR3 DNA reads TGTGCCAGCAGTCCCCTAGAGGAGTACCAAGAGACCCAGTACTTC. This sequence encodes CASSPLEEYQETQYF.

The rearrangement links TRBV6-5 to TRBJ2-1; D might be TRBD1 (5 bases). V shed 6 bases and J shed 6 bases, with 12 bases lying between them. Germline assignment: CDR1 MNHEY and CDR2 SVGAGI. The CDR3 spans 13 residues. The CDR3 is CASRLGHFNEQFF. CDR3 coding DNA: TGTGCCAGCAGACTCGGACACTTCAATGAGCAGTTCTTC.

This chain joins TRBV11-2 and TRBJ2-1, with 9 bases that match TRBD2. The CDR3 covers 17 residues. CDR1 and CDR2 (germline): SGHAT, FQNNGV. V lost 4 bases, J lost 7 bases, and 14 bases stayed unmatched. CDR3 sequence (DNA): TGTGCCAGCAGCTCCGGACGCGGGGGGGCCTCTCCAAATGAGCAGTTCTTC. This gives the protein CASSSGRGGASPNEQFF.

V is TRBV2 and J is TRBJ2-7, with D unclear. Trimming pared 7 bases from V and 0 bases from J, leaving 13 bases between. Germline-derived CDR1 and CDR2 are SNHLY and FYNNEI. The CDR3 consists of 14 residues. The DNA of the CDR3 is TGTGCCAGCATTCGCCAGGCAAGCTCCTACGAGCAGTACTTC. It codes for CASIRQASSYEQYF.

The CDR3 is CASSLVLAVADTQYF. As DNA, the CDR3 is TGCGCCAGCAGCTTGGTCCTAGCCGTTGCAGATACGCAGTATTTT. This sequence joins TRBV5-1 and TRBJ2-3; weak D call: TRBD2 (5 bases). Trimming removed 0 bases from V and 4 bases from J, with 12 bases in between. The V gene's germline CDR1 is SGHRS and CDR2 YFSETQ. The CDR3 totals 15 residues.

The chain has TRBV24-1 and TRBJ2-5; 11 nucleotides align to TRBD2. The length of the CDR3 is 16 residues. V shed 2 bases, J shed 4 bases, and the junction held 5 bases outside the gene matches. The germline V gene has CDR1 KGHDR and CDR2 SFDVKD. CDR3 in amino acids: CATSDSLAGGGETQYF. CDR3 sequence (DNA): TGTGCCACCAGTGATTCCCTAGCGGGGGGAGGAGAGACCCAGTACTTC.

In its sample, this clone was seen once. J is TRBJ2-2 and V is TRBV6-5; D gene uncertain. V was trimmed by 2 bases and J by 0 bases, leaving 10 bases between them. The length of the CDR3 is 16 residues. The germline CDR1 and CDR2 sequences are MNHEY and SVGAGI. This chain's CDR3 is CASSYLSHPNTGELFF. CDR3 sequence (DNA): TGTGCCAGCAGTTACCTTAGCCACCCGAACACCGGGGAGCTGTTTTTT.

The chain is built from TRBV5-1 and TRBJ1-1; the match to TRBD1 covers 8 bases. V shed 4 bases, J shed 0 bases, and the junction held 8 bases outside the gene matches. Germline-derived CDR1 and CDR2 are SGHRS and YFSETQ. This CDR3 has 16 amino acids. CDR3: CASSETQGALNTEAFF. Written as DNA, the CDR3 is TGCGCCAGCAGCGAAACTCAGGGGGCCTTGAACACTGAAGCTTTCTTT.

The chain links TRBV4-1 to TRBJ2-6; a weak D match, TRBD1 (5 bases). The V and J ends lost 2 bases and 0 bases respectively, with 11 bases between them. The CDR3 runs to 17 residues. Germline CDR1 MGHRA, CDR2 YSYEKL. The CDR3 DNA follows: TGCGCCAGCAGCCAAACACAGGTTTTCTCTGGGGCCAACGTCCTGACTTTC. Its translation is CASSQTQVFSGANVLTF.

The gene calls are TRBV6-5 and TRBJ1-2, with D tentatively TRBD1 (6 bases). CDR3 size: 14 residues. V was cut by 2 bases and J by 8 bases, with 15 bases left in between. Germline V CDR1 and CDR2: MNHEY, SVGAGI. The CDR3 region has the DNA TGTGCCAGCAGTTACGTTCGAGGGCAGGGGGGCTACACCTTC. Protein: CASSYVRGQGGYTF.